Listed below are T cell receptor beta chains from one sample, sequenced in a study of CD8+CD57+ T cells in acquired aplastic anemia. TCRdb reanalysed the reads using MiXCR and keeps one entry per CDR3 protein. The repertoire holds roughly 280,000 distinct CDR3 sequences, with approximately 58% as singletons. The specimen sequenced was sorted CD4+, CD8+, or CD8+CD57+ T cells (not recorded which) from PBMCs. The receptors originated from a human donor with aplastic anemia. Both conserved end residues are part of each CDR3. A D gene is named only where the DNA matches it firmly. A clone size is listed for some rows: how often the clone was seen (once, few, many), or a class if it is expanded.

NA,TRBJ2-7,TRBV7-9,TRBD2,TGTGCCAGCAGCCCGGGACTAGCGGGAGGGTTAGGAGACGAGCAGTACTTC,CASSPGLAGGLGDEQYF
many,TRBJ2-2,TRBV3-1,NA,TGTGCCAGCAGCCTAGGAGGGGGCGCGTCTGGCACCGGGGAGCTGTTTTTT,CASSLGGGASGTGELFF
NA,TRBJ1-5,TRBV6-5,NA,TGTGCCAGCAGTTCCGCACGGCAAGACACCTACGAGCATTTT,CASSSARQDTYEHF
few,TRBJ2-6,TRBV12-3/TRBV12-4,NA,TGTGCCAGCAGCCGACAGGGGGCCAACGTCCTGACTTTC,CASSRQGANVLTF
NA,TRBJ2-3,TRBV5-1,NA,TGCGCCAGCAGCAAGGGACGGGGCACAGATACGCAGTATTTT,CASSKGRGTDTQYF
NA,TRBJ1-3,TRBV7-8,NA,TGTGCCAGCAGCCAAGGGGCTAGCTCTGGAAACACCATACATTTT,CASSQGASSGNTIHF
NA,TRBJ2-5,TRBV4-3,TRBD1,TGCGCCAGCAGCCCATCCGGGACAGGGGGCGCAGAGACCCAGTACTTC,CASSPSGTGGAETQYF
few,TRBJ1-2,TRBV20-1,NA,TGCAGTGCTAGAGATGAGGCCCTCCGAAACCGGCCTGGGGCTGGCTACACCTTC,CSARDEALRNRPGAGYTF
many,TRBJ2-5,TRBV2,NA,TGTGCCAGCAGCGACCGGTGGGATCAAGAGACCCAGTACTTC,CASSDRWDQETQYF
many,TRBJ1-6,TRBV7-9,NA,TGTGCCAGCAGCCGGTTGGCGGGCCCTAATTCACCCCTCCACTTT,CASSRLAGPNSPLHF
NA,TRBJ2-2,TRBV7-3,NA,TGTGCCAGCAGCTCCTCTTCCGGGGAGCTGTTTTTT,CASSSSSGELFF
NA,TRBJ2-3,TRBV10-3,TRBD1,TGTGCCATTCAGGGGGCATTTAGCACAGATACGCAGTATTTT,CAIQGAFSTDTQYF
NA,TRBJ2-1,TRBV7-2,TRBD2,TGTGCCAGCAGCCCAAAAAGCGGGAGCACCTACAATGAGCAGTTCTTC,CASSPKSGSTYNEQFF
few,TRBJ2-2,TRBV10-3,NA,TGTGCCATCAGTGAGGTTGTAGCGGCGAACACCGGGGAGCTGTTTTTT,CAISEVVAANTGELFF
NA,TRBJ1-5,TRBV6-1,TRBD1,TGTGCCAGCAGAGCAGGGGGAGGCAATCAGCCCCAGCATTTT,CASRAGGGNQPQHF
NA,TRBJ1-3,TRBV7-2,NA,TGTGCCAGCAGCTTAGTAGGGGCATACTCTGGAAACACCATATATTTT,CASSLVGAYSGNTIYF
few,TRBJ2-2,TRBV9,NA,TGTGCCAGCAGCGTAGCTGGGGAGCTGTTTTTT,CASSVAGELFF
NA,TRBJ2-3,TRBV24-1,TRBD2,TGTGCCACCAGTGCAGGGACTAGCGGCTACACAGATACGCAGTATTTT,CATSAGTSGYTDTQYF
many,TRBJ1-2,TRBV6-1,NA,TGTGCCAGCAGCAGCAGGGAGGTCTATGGCTACACCTTC,CASSSREVYGYTF
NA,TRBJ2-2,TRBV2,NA,TGTGCCAGCAGAGGGGGAACTAGCTTGACCGGGGAGCTGTTTTTT,CASRGGTSLTGELFF
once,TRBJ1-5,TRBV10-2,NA,TGCGCCAGCAGTGAGTCAGCTGGGACCGACAATCAGCCCCAGCATTTT,CASSESAGTDNQPQHF
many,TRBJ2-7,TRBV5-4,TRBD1,TGTGCCAGCAGCGTCGGGACAGGGGGAGGCTACGAGCAGTACTTC,CASSVGTGGGYEQYF
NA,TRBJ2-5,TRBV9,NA,TGTGCCAGCAGCTCAGGGCCTACCGGGGAGACCCAGTACTTC,CASSSGPTGETQYF
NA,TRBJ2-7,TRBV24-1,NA,TGTGCCACCAGTGGAGCGGACGGCTACGAGCAGTACTTC,CATSGADGYEQYF
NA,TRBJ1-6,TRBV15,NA,TGTGCCACCAGCAGAGATTTCAATTCACCCCTCCACTTT,CATSRDFNSPLHF
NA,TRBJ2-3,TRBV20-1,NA,TGCAGTGCTAGAGGCAGGGGAGTAGCAGATACGCAGTATTTT,CSARGRGVADTQYF
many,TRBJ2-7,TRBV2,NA,TGTGCCAGCAGTGCGGACAGAACCTACGAGCAGTACTTC,CASSADRTYEQYF
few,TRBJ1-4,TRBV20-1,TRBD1,TGCAGTGCTCTTGGGGGACAGGGGGACCGAAAACTGTTTTTT,CSALGGQGDRKLFF
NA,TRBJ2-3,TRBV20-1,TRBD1,TGCAGTGCTAGCCTGACAGGGAGCACAGATACGCAGTATTTT,CSASLTGSTDTQYF
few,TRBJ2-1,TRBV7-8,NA,TGTGCCAGCAGCACCCTCGGGGGCGATGAGCAGTTCTTC,CASSTLGGDEQFF
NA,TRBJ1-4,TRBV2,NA,TGTGCCAGCAGTGGAGACAGAGTTGCAACTAATGAAAAACTGTTTTTT,CASSGDRVATNEKLFF
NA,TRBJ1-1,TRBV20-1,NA,TGCAGTGCTAGTCCGTACACTGAAGCTTTCTTT,CSASPYTEAFF
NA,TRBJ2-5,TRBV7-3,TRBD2,TGTGCCAGCGGCTTAGAGGGACTACCCCAAGAGACCCAATACTTC,CASGLEGLPQETQYF
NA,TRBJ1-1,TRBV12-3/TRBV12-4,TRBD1,TGTGCCAGCAGTTTGGGGACAGGGGTCGTGAACACTGAAGCTTTCTTT,CASSLGTGVVNTEAFF
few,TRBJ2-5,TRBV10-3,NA,TGTGCCATCAGTGGTGGGGGGGAGACCCAGTACTTC,CAISGGGETQYF
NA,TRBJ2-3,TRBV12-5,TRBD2,TGTGCTAGTGGTTTGGTACTAGCGGGGACAGATACGCAGTATTTT,CASGLVLAGTDTQYF
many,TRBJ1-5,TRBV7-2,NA,TGTGCCAGCAGCTTATCCACAGATCAGCCCCAGCATTTT,CASSLSTDQPQHF
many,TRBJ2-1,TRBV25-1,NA,TGTGCCAGCAGTGCCGGCGGGGATGAGCAGTTCTTC,CASSAGGDEQFF
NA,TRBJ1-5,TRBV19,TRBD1,TGTGCCAGTAGTATTGGGACAGGTCAGCCCCAGCATTTT,CASSIGTGQPQHF
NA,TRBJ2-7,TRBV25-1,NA,TGTGCCAGCAGTGGAGGGACTTCCGAGCAGTACTTC,CASSGGTSEQYF
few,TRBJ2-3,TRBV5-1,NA,TGCGCCAGCAGCTTGACAGTCACAGATACGCAGTATTTT,CASSLTVTDTQYF
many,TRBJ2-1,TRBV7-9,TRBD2,TGTGCCAGCAGCTTGCTAGCGGGAGGCAATGAGCAGTTCTTC,CASSLLAGGNEQFF
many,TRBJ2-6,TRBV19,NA,TGTGCCAGTAGTATTGGACAGTCTGGGGCCAACGTCCTGACTTTC,CASSIGQSGANVLTF
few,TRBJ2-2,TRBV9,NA,TGTGCCAGCAATCAGGACACCGGGGAGCTGTTTTTT,CASNQDTGELFF
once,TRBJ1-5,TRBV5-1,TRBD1,TGCGCCAGCAGCCGCCGGGACAGAAATCAGCCCCAGCATTTT,CASSRRDRNQPQHF
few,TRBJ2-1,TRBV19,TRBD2,TGTGCCAGTAGCATAGGGGCGGGAGGTCTTAGTGAGCAGTTCTTC,CASSIGAGGLSEQFF
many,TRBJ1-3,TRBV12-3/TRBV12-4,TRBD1,TGTGCCAGTCAGGGGGGGAATGGAAACACCATATATTTT,CASQGGNGNTIYF
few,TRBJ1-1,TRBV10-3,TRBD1,TGTGCCATCAGCCCTGACAGGGGGAACACTGAAGCTTTCTTT,CAISPDRGNTEAFF
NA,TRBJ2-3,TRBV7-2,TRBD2,TGTGCCAGCAGTGAGCCCGGGACTAGCGGGGGGGCTCGGACAGATACGCAGTATTTT,CASSEPGTSGGARTDTQYF
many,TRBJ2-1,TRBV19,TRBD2,TGTGCCAGTACGCTAGCGGTTCCACCTGGTGAGCAGTTCTTC,CASTLAVPPGEQFF